This T cell receptor beta chain was sequenced for a study of T cells expressing NK-cell markers. Study at large: Repertoire data for TCR beta were derived from sorted T cells (CD3+CD56+NKG2C+, CD3+CD56+NKG2C- and CD3+CD56-NKG2C+). There were seven HCMV-seropositive donors and one seronegative donor among the eight sequenced.

5'RACE template switching built TCR beta cDNA with unique molecular identifiers. TCRdb reworked the 5' RACE reads into one entry per CDR3 protein, no DNA. The table counts roughly 430,000 distinct CDR3 sequences; 7.3% lies in the top ten. Per the germline V gene, CDR1 is DFQATT and CDR2 is SNEGSKA (reference sequence). The CDR3 runs 14 residues. This clonotype originated in a woman between 18 and 75 years old in good health. Sequenced input: blood T cells: a sorted CD56 or NKG2C T cell subset, CD4+ or CD8+ T cells, or bulk PBMC T cells (not recorded which). The chain combines TRBV20-1 with TRBJ2-1; TCRdb's assignment of TRBD2 cannot be checked, as there is no DNA. The CDR3 reads CSARAGREPWEQFF.